Presented here are 19 T cell receptor beta chains from one specimen sequenced in a study of cytomegalovirus exposure and HLA in healthy donors. PCR used 60 Vbeta primers and 13 Jbeta primers. Clones were read by immunoSEQ multiplex PCR, and TCRdb kept only the in-frame ones, dropping some. Here the sample spans about 86,000 clones, about 74% being singletons. Material: PBMCs. The receptors originated from a woman in her forties or fifties in good health and CMV-seropositive.

The V and J genes are TRBV6-1 and TRBJ2-1; possibly TRBD1 for D (6 bases). V was cut by 9 bases and J by 5 bases, with 17 bases left in between. Germline V CDR1 and CDR2: MNHNS, SASEGT. This CDR3 is built from 14 residues. The chain's CDR3 is CASETGALNNEQFF. The DNA of the CDR3 is TGTGCCAGTGAGACAGGAGCGTTAAACAATGAGCAGTTCTTC.

V and J are TRBV14 and TRBJ1-2, with TRBD1 matching over 8 bases. Per the germline V gene, CDR1 is SGHDN and CDR2 is FVKESK. The junction had 4 bases not matched to a gene; V was cut back by 4 bases and J by 3 bases. The CDR3 is made up of 14 amino acids. CDR3 region: CASSRQGLDYGYTF. CDR3 DNA: TGTGCCAGCAGCCGACAGGGGCTTGACTATGGCTACACCTTC.

This clone has just a few counts. V and J are TRBV4-1 and TRBJ2-1; TRBD2 matches at 7 bases. Germline V gene lookup returns CDR1 MGHRA and CDR2 YSYEKL. The V segment lost 1 base and the J segment 6 bases; nucleotides outside the gene matches: 12. CDR3 length: 17 residues. CDR3: CASSQGTAGERRNEQFF. The CDR3 coding sequence is TGCGCCAGCAGCCAAGGAACGGCGGGAGAGAGGCGCAATGAGCAGTTCTTC.

This clone was seen a few times. This chain uses TRBV7-6 with TRBJ2-1, with TRBD1 matching 7 bases. The CDR3 consists of 13 residues. The trim removed 6 bases at V and 6 bases at J, leaving 5 bases unmatched. The germline V gene encodes CDR1 SGHVS and CDR2 FNYEAQ. CDR3 DNA: TGTGCCAGCAGACCGAGGGGGCTCAATGAGCAGTTCTTC. Translated, it gives CASRPRGLNEQFF.

The V gene is TRBV10-3, the J gene TRBJ1-1; TRBD1 matches at 8 bases. The V and J ends lost 3 bases and 3 bases, in that order; junction bases with no gene match: 15. The CDR3 runs 18 residues. Germline V gene data show CDR1 as ENHRY and CDR2 as SYGVKD. This chain's CDR3 is CAISDPGQVSSGDTEAFF. Written as DNA, the CDR3 is TGTGCCATCAGTGACCCGGGACAGGTCTCCTCAGGGGACACTGAAGCTTTCTTT.

This clone has a handful of counts. The chain recombines TRBV5-4 with TRBJ1-6, with 8 bases identical to TRBD1. The CDR3 contains 14 residues. Trimming at V came to 0 bases and at J to 9 bases, leaving 2 bases not matched to a gene. CDR1 is SGHNT and CDR2 is YYREEE in the germline V gene (reference sequence). This chain's CDR3 is CASSLGQGSSPLHF. The CDR3 DNA follows: TGTGCCAGCAGCTTGGGACAGGGGAGTTCACCCCTCCACTTT.

This clone was counted between two and nine times. V gene TRBV19 combines with J gene TRBJ1-5, with 10 nucleotides matching TRBD1. V gave up 9 bases and J gave up 7 bases; unmatched junction bases: 12. CDR3 length: 15 residues. CDR1 is LNHDA and CDR2 is SQIVND in the germline V gene (reference sequence). The CDR3 protein is CASHEGDRGYQPQHF. The CDR3 region has the DNA TGTGCCAGCCACGAGGGGGACAGGGGATACCAGCCCCAGCATTTT.

J is TRBJ2-3 and V is TRBV25-1; D gene unclear. This CDR3 is built from 12 residues. With 1 base removed from V and 5 bases from J, the gap between germline ends came to 4 bases. Germline V gives CDR1 MGHDK, CDR2 SYGVNS. CDR3 in DNA: TGTGCCAGCAGTGAATTCTTAGATACGCAGTATTTT. This codes for CASSEFLDTQYF.

This chain connects TRBV6-5 to TRBJ1-2, with TRBD1 as a possible D gene (5 bases). Looked up from germline, CDR1 is MNHEY and CDR2 is SVGAGI. V lost 6 bases and J lost 10, with 15 bases in between. This CDR3 spans 12 amino acids. The DNA for the CDR3 is TGTGCCAGCAGGGGGCTCGTTGCCGACTACACCTTC. Amino acid sequence: CASRGLVADYTF.

This clone was detected only a few times. The chain uses TRBV15 and TRBJ1-4; 7 nucleotides match TRBD1. Per the germline V gene, CDR1 is LNHNV and CDR2 is YYDKDF (reference sequence). The CDR3 sequence is 13 residues long. Trimming took 1 base from V and 10 from J; bases not matched to a gene: 3. Here the CDR3 DNA reads TGTGCCACCAGCAGAGGGGCAGGGGGAAAACTGTTTTTT. Translating gives CATSRGAGGKLFF.

The V gene is TRBV4-2, the J gene TRBJ2-3; TRBD2 matches at 14 bases. After removal of 4 bases from V and 5 bases from J, the junction contained 20 bases not matched to a gene. Germline CDR1 is LGHNA and CDR2 is YNFKEQ. The CDR3 has 21 residues. The CDR3 DNA follows: TGTGCCAGCAGCCTAATTACCGGGACTAGCGGGAGATTTCAAAGAGGAGATACGCAGTATTTT. This gives the protein CASSLITGTSGRFQRGDTQYF.

The V and J genes are TRBV7-9 and TRBJ2-7; 8 positions match TRBD1. Germline V gene sequence: CDR1 SEHNR, CDR2 FQNEAQ (reference sequence). Trimming cost V 5 bases and J 0 bases; bases outside gene matches: 6. The CDR3 totals 15 residues. This chain's CDR3 is CASSDGQGISYEQYF. Written as DNA, the CDR3 is TGTGCCAGCAGCGACGGACAGGGAATCTCCTACGAGCAGTACTTC. Looking up the rest from reference TRBV7-9 and TRBJ2-7 gives the full variable domain: DTGVSQNPRHKITKRGQNVTFRCDPISEHNRLYWYRQTLGQGPEFLTYFQNEAQLEKSRLLSDRFSAERPKGSFSTLEIQRTEQGDSAMYLCASSDGQGISYEQYFGPGTRLTVT.

J is TRBJ2-3 and V is TRBV4-1, with 13 bases identical to TRBD2. Germline V gene sequence: CDR1 MGHRA, CDR2 YSYEKL. The V and J ends lost 2 bases and 10 bases, in that order; junction bases with no gene match: 12. The CDR3 runs 17 residues. The CDR3 spells CASSQPEVSGLAGSQYF. CDR3 DNA sequence: TGCGCCAGCAGCCAACCCGAAGTGTCGGGACTAGCGGGATCGCAGTATTTT.

This clone was observed a single time. The V and J genes are TRBV7-9 and TRBJ2-1, with TRBD2 matching 7 bases. The CDR3 is 12 residues long. CDR1 is SEHNR and CDR2 is FQNEAQ in the germline V gene (reference sequence). Trimming removed 3 bases from V and 8 bases from J; junction bases left unmatched: 1. CDR3 protein: CASSLLADEQFF. CDR3 DNA sequence: TGTGCCAGCAGCTTGCTAGCGGATGAGCAGTTCTTC.

This clone has only a few counts. The rearrangement links TRBV30 to TRBJ1-2, with D possibly matching TRBD1 (5 bases). CDR3 length equals 18 residues. Deletions cut 1 base from V and 0 bases from J, with 21 bases between. Germline-derived CDR1 and CDR2 are GTSNPN and SVGIG (reference sequence). CDR3 DNA: TGTGCCTGGAGTGGGGTGGATGGGGGGGACTTTTCTAACTATGGCTACACCTTC. Protein product: CAWSGVDGGDFSNYGYTF. Variable domain in full (rest from reference TRBV30 and TRBJ1-2): SQTIHQWPATLVQPVGSPLSLECTVEGTSNPNLYWYRQAAGRGLQLLFYSVGIGQISSEVPQNLSASRPQDRQFILSSKKLLLSDSGFYLCAWSGVDGGDFSNYGYTFGSGTRLTVV.

This clone was detected only a few times. The chain is built from TRBV18 and TRBJ2-5, with TRBD1 matching 8 bases. The length of the CDR3 is 15 residues. Germline lookup yields CDR1 KGHSH and CDR2 LQKENI. Unmatched junction bases numbered 4, after V lost 1 base and J lost 3 bases. The CDR3 sequence: CASSPLGQGKETQYF. The DNA for the CDR3 is TGTGCCAGCTCACCACTCGGACAGGGAAAAGAGACCCAGTACTTC.

This rearrangement joins TRBV27 to TRBJ2-7; D gene uncertain. V dropped 4 bases and J dropped 3 bases, with 4 bases sitting between them. This CDR3 spans 11 amino acids. The germline V gene has CDR1 MNHEY and CDR2 SMNVEV (reference sequence). CDR3 coding DNA: TGTGCCAGCAGTTCGCGCTACGAGCAGTACTTC. Protein sequence: CASSSRYEQYF.

The rearrangement links TRBV9 to TRBJ2-7, with TRBD2 as a possible D gene (6 bases). The germline CDR1 and CDR2 sequences are SGDLS and YYNGEE. The V and J ends lost 0 bases and 2 bases respectively, with 15 bases between them. This CDR3 comprises 16 residues. This CDR3 is CASSVAPTASAYEQYF. As DNA, the CDR3 is TGTGCCAGCAGCGTAGCCCCCACGGCTAGCGCCTACGAGCAGTACTTC.

The V call is TRBV30, the J call TRBJ2-4, with D maybe TRBD2 (6 bases). Germline CDR1 and CDR2: GTSNPN and SVGIG (reference sequence). The CDR3 totals 17 residues. V was shortened by 0 bases and J by 0 bases, with 15 bases between the two germline ends. CDR3 bases: TGTGCCTGGAGTGTACTAATGTCGGGAGAAGCCAAAAACATTCAGTACTTC. Translated, it gives CAWSVLMSGEAKNIQYF.